This T cell receptor beta chain was recorded in a study of radiotherapy plus CTLA-4 blockade in lung cancer. The ends lost 5 bases at V and 6 bases at J; junction bases unmatched: 10. CDR1 and CDR2 (germline): SGHTA, FQGTGA. The CDR3 covers 15 residues. Only in-frame clones appear in the TCRdb table, and some are missing; sequencing was by immunoSEQ multiplex PCR. The sample includes some 50,000 clones, almost 85% of them seen just once. This chain uses TRBV7-3 with TRBJ2-3; 8 nucleotides match TRBD2. The sequences come from peripheral blood, collected from a patient treated with radiotherapy plus ipilimumab. This sequence originates from a human donor with non-small cell lung cancer whose response to radiotherapy plus ipilimumab could not be evaluated. The CDR3 nucleotides are TGTGCCAGCAGCCCCCGAGCGGGAGTGGGGGATACGCAGTATTTT. This codes for CASSPRAGVGDTQYF. The whole variable domain, remainder taken from reference TRBV7-3 and TRBJ2-3, is GAGVSQTPSNKVTEKGKYVELRCDPISGHTALYWYRQSLGQGPEFLIYFQGTGAADDSGLPNDRFFAVRPEGSVSTLKIQRTERGDSAVYLCASSPRAGVGDTQYFGPGTRLTVL.